The present T cell receptor (beta chain) was sequenced within a study of blood T cell repertoires in COVID-19. The overall study: The study drew acute and convalescent COVID-19 samples from the United States, Italy and Spain. T cells, B-cell-depleted T cells, or PBMCs provided the cDNA or gDNA that served as material.

Original handling: Estimated nucleated cell counts came from reference gene primer amplification. Libraries were prepared by immunoSEQ multiplex PCR; TCRdb keeps only in-frame clonotypes and omits some of them. The D gene and trimming were derived from the DNA, and the V and J assignments and clone size from that table. There are 150,000 to 200,000 clones in the sample; roughly four fifths occur only once, and roughly a tenth lies in the top ten. The sample comprised peripheral blood. This clonotype was obtained from an older man with active or convalescent COVID-19.

The CDR3 here is CASSSPGGNYGYTF. As DNA, the CDR3 is TGTGCCAGCAGCTCCCCGGGGGGCAACTATGGCTACACCTTC. The genes are TRBV5-5 and TRBJ1-2; D is possibly TRBD1 (6 bases). The V gene's germline CDR1 is SGHKS and CDR2 YYEKEE (reference sequence). The CDR3 totals 14 residues. V was clipped by 3 bases and J by 2 bases, with 11 bases between them. Full variable domain (outside the CDR3, taken from reference TRBV5-5 and TRBJ1-2): DAGVTQSPTHLIKTRGQQVTLRCSPISGHKSVSWYQQVLGQGPQFIFQYYEKEERGRGNFPDRFSARQFPNYSSELNVNALLLGDSALYLCASSSPGGNYGYTFGSGTRLTVV.